This T cell receptor (beta chain) originates from a study of T cells in Graves' hyperthyroidism and ophthalmopathy. Whole-study findings and limits: A median about 6.5 months before onset, the model predicted ophthalmopathy.

As concerns this clonotype: Its matching antigen is unknown.

Amplified regions were TCR beta CDR3 sequences from RNA transcripts. First-round RT-PCR with HTBI primers amplified the TCR CDR3 region. Each CDR3 protein is one row after TCRdb ran MiXCR on the multiplex PCR reads. The top ten hold roughly 10% of the sample, which has roughly 100,000 distinct CDR3 sequences, roughly 37% seen once. J was trimmed by 5 bases and V by 7 bases; bases with no gene match: 16. CDR3 size: 16 residues. The germline V gene encodes CDR1 WSHSY and CDR2 SAAADI. Diagnosis relied on clinical symptoms, serum thyroxine and TRAb, thyroid ultrasound and orbital computed tomography. The V and J genes are TRBV10-2 and TRBJ1-1, with 7 bases matching TRBD1. The receptor was isolated from a woman aged 25 to 45 with Graves' hyperthyroidism. Sequenced: peripheral blood or thyroid tissue (not recorded which). The CDR3 region has the DNA TGCGCCAGCATGAGTGCCAGCAGCCAGGGGGAAACTGAAGCTTTCTTT. It translates to CASMSASSQGETEAFF.